The rows below give T cell receptor beta chains drawn from one sample of a study of PD-L1 blockade in urothelial cancer. Repertoires were generated with immunoSEQ multiplex PCR, while TCRdb's copy carries only in-frame clones and drops some. The sample shows 30,000 to 40,000 clones, 82% of them seen only once. Sequencing used PBMCs, obtained around atezolizumab (anti-PD-L1) treatment. These receptors all stem from a man in his sixties with urothelial cancer. Each CDR3 is given with its conserved first and last residue. The D gene is left open where the match is weak. Clone size is not always given. Where it is, it says once, few, many or a class for expanded clones.

size: -; D: -; J: TRBJ1-3; V: TRBV18; DNA: TGTGCCAGCTCACCAAGTGGGAGCTCTGGAAACACCATATATTTT; CDR3: CASSPSGSSGNTIYF
size: -; D: TRBD1; J: TRBJ1-5; V: TRBV4-2; DNA: TGTGCCAGCAGCCACTATGGACAGGGGGATCAGCCCCAGCATTTT; CDR3: CASSHYGQGDQPQHF
size: -; D: -; J: TRBJ1-4; V: TRBV2; DNA: TGTGCCAGCAGTTTCAGAGGGGAAAAACTGTTTTTT; CDR3: CASSFRGEKLFF
size: -; D: TRBD1; J: TRBJ2-7; V: TRBV28; DNA: TGTGCCAGCAGTTCCCGGGACAGCGAATACGAGCAGTACTTC; CDR3: CASSSRDSEYEQYF
size: -; D: TRBD1; J: TRBJ1-1; V: TRBV28; DNA: TGTGCCAGCAGTTCTACAGGGGGCGCCAGGGGAGCTTTCTTT; CDR3: CASSSTGGARGAFF
size: -; D: TRBD1; J: TRBJ2-1; V: TRBV5-4; DNA: TGTGCCAGCAGCACCCCGACAGGGTGGAAGTTCTTC; CDR3: CASSTPTGWKFF
size: -; D: -; J: TRBJ1-1; V: TRBV5-4; DNA: TGTGCCAGCAGCCCCGGCGACACCTTTATGAACACTGAAGCTTTCTTT; CDR3: CASSPGDTFMNTEAFF
size: few; D: -; J: TRBJ2-5; V: TRBV2; DNA: TGTGCCAGTGGCGGGCTAGCCGGGACCCAGTACTTC; CDR3: CASGGLAGTQYF
size: -; D: TRBD1; J: TRBJ2-7; V: TRBV5-1; DNA: TGCGCCAGCAGCTTGGGCGGACAGGGACGCCCAGGGCAGTACTTC; CDR3: CASSLGGQGRPGQYF
size: -; D: TRBD2; J: TRBJ2-1; V: TRBV16; DNA: TGTGCCAGCAGCCAATGGACTAGCGGTACCTACAATGAGCAGTTCTTC; CDR3: CASSQWTSGTYNEQFF
size: -; D: -; J: TRBJ1-3; V: TRBV13; DNA: TGTGCCAGCAGCTTAGGGGCGGGGTTGGGAAACACCATATATTTT; CDR3: CASSLGAGLGNTIYF
size: -; D: TRBD2; J: TRBJ2-1; V: TRBV5-1; DNA: TGCGCCAGCATCGGGGGGATGGCCAATGAGCAGTTCTTC; CDR3: CASIGGMANEQFF
size: -; D: TRBD1; J: TRBJ2-1; V: TRBV10-3; DNA: TGTGCCATCAGCGGGACAGGAGGCTCTGAGCAGTTCTTC; CDR3: CAISGTGGSEQFF
size: -; D: TRBD1; J: TRBJ2-1; V: TRBV14; DNA: TGTGCCAGCAGCCATCCCGGGACAGGGAACCCCTATTATCTTCACAATGAGCAGTTCTTC; CDR3: CASSHPGTGNPYYLHNEQFF
size: -; D: -; J: TRBJ2-3; V: TRBV27; DNA: TGTGCCAGCAGTTCACGACTTTTAGGAAATACGCAGTATTTT; CDR3: CASSSRLLGNTQYF
size: -; D: -; J: TRBJ2-3; V: TRBV10-2; DNA: TGCGCCAGCAGTGAGTCTTTCGCGGATACGCAGTATTTT; CDR3: CASSESFADTQYF
size: -; D: TRBD1; J: TRBJ1-1; V: TRBV2; DNA: TGTGCCAGCAGCCCCGACAGGGCTCAGAACACTGAAGCTTTCTTT; CDR3: CASSPDRAQNTEAFF
size: -; D: TRBD1; J: TRBJ2-7; V: TRBV7-9; DNA: TGTGCCAGCAGCATCCGGGACAGACCTTACGAGCAGTACTTC; CDR3: CASSIRDRPYEQYF
size: few; D: -; J: TRBJ2-5; V: TRBV21-1; DNA: TGTGCCAGCAACTCACAGGGGCCTCAAGAGACCCAGTACTTC; CDR3: CASNSQGPQETQYF
size: once; D: TRBD1; J: TRBJ2-3; V: TRBV10-1; DNA: TGCGCCAGCAGTTCGGACAGGGGGACAGATACGCAGTATTTT; CDR3: CASSSDRGTDTQYF
size: once; D: TRBD2; J: TRBJ2-5; V: TRBV28; DNA: TGTGCCAGCAGATATAGCGGGGGGGCCGAGACCCAGTACTTC; CDR3: CASRYSGGAETQYF
size: few; D: -; J: TRBJ1-6; V: TRBV30; DNA: TGTGCCTGGAGTGTAGCAGGGCCAAGCTCACCCCTCCACTTT; CDR3: CAWSVAGPSSPLHF
size: -; D: TRBD1; J: TRBJ1-4; V: TRBV2; DNA: TGTGCCAGCAGTATACAGGGGTTAGGGGAAAAACTGTTTTTT; CDR3: CASSIQGLGEKLFF
size: -; D: -; J: TRBJ1-5; V: TRBV7-2; DNA: TGTGCCAGCAGCTCCACAGGGTTCGGTCAGCCCCAGCATTTT; CDR3: CASSSTGFGQPQHF
size: -; D: -; J: TRBJ1-5; V: TRBV6-1; DNA: TGTGCCAGCAGTGATGGCTCAGGGGCCGTTCAGCCCCAGCATTTT; CDR3: CASSDGSGAVQPQHF
size: -; D: TRBD1; J: TRBJ2-7; V: TRBV6-8; DNA: TGTGTTTGCAGGCAGGGGGCGGCATACGAGCAGTACTTC; CDR3: CVCRQGAAYEQYF
size: -; D: TRBD2; J: TRBJ2-7; V: TRBV7-2; DNA: TGTGCCAGCAGCTCCGGACTAGCGCACTCCTACGAGCAGTACTTC; CDR3: CASSSGLAHSYEQYF
size: -; D: -; J: TRBJ2-7; V: TRBV7-2; DNA: TGTGCCAGCAGCGAGAACAGGGAGGGGCTCTACGAGCAGTACTTC; CDR3: CASSENREGLYEQYF
size: -; D: -; J: TRBJ2-2; V: TRBV9; DNA: TGTGCCAGCAGCGTAGTCTGGAACACCGGGGAGCTGTTTTTT; CDR3: CASSVVWNTGELFF
size: once; D: TRBD1; J: TRBJ2-7; V: TRBV4-1; DNA: TGCGCCAGCAGCCTGGACAGGGTCTACGAGCAGTACTTC; CDR3: CASSLDRVYEQYF
size: -; D: TRBD2; J: TRBJ2-1; V: TRBV9; DNA: TGTGCCAGCAGCGGGGGGACTAGCGGGGCCTACAATGAGCAGTTCTTC; CDR3: CASSGGTSGAYNEQFF
size: -; D: -; J: TRBJ1-1; V: TRBV19; DNA: TGTGCCAGTAGTATGACAGGGAACACTGAAGCTTTCTTT; CDR3: CASSMTGNTEAFF
size: -; D: TRBD2; J: TRBJ2-1; V: TRBV2; DNA: TGTGCCAGCAGTGCTCTAAGCGGGGGGCGTGTTGAGCAGTTCTTC; CDR3: CASSALSGGRVEQFF
size: once; D: TRBD1; J: TRBJ1-1; V: TRBV5-1; DNA: TGCGCCAGCAGCTTGGAAACGGGACAGCGGAACACTGAAGCTTTCTTT; CDR3: CASSLETGQRNTEAFF
size: -; D: -; J: TRBJ1-4; V: TRBV28; DNA: TGTGCCACCACACAGCCCGTAGGAGAAAAACTGTTTTTT; CDR3: CATTQPVGEKLFF
size: -; D: -; J: TRBJ2-5; V: TRBV6-5; DNA: TGTGCCAGCAGTTACTCTATAGGGGGCCAAGAGACCCAGTACTTC; CDR3: CASSYSIGGQETQYF
size: -; D: TRBD1; J: TRBJ2-7; V: TRBV19; DNA: TGTGCCAGTAGTCCCACACCGGGACAGGGTCCCGAGCAGTACTTC; CDR3: CASSPTPGQGPEQYF
size: -; D: TRBD2; J: TRBJ2-4; V: TRBV4-1; DNA: TGCGCCAGCAGCCAAGGGGGACTAAAAAACATTCAGTACTTC; CDR3: CASSQGGLKNIQYF
size: -; D: TRBD1; J: TRBJ2-6; V: TRBV30; DNA: TGTGCCTGTCCGGGACAGGACGACTCTGGGGCCAACGTCCTGACTTTC; CDR3: CACPGQDDSGANVLTF
size: -; D: TRBD1; J: TRBJ1-4; V: TRBV6-1; DNA: TGTGCCACCAGGGACAGGGGGACAACTAATGAAAAACTGTTTTTT; CDR3: CATRDRGTTNEKLFF
size: few; D: -; J: TRBJ1-6; V: TRBV25-1; DNA: TGTGCCAGCAGTGAGAATTCAGGGTTTGATTCACCCCTCCACTTT; CDR3: CASSENSGFDSPLHF
size: -; D: TRBD2; J: TRBJ2-3; V: TRBV15; DNA: TGTGCCACCAGCAGAGAATTAGCGGGGATCACAGATACGCAGTATTTT; CDR3: CATSRELAGITDTQYF
size: -; D: TRBD1; J: TRBJ1-6; V: TRBV19; DNA: TGTGCCAGTAGTATTGGACAGGATAATTCACCCCTCCACTTT; CDR3: CASSIGQDNSPLHF